In its sample, the clone carrying this TCR beta chain was seen many times. These data are taken from a study of blood T cells in healthy people across ages. Then a second PCR, running roughly 7 to 11 cycles, was carried out with a sample-barcoded 5' primer and a J-beta primer mix. TCRdb ran MiXCR on the 5' RACE reads and lists one entry per CDR3 protein. The repertoire holds 1,300,000 or so distinct CDR3 sequences, approximately 59% seen once, with 6.5% to 8% in the top ten. The V end lost 2 bases, the J end lost 3 bases, and 10 bases lay between the germline ends. The CDR3 has 14 residues. In germline, CDR1 is MNHEY, CDR2 SVGAGI.

Input material: blood. This sequence was found in a man aged 18 to 29 in good health. V and J are TRBV6-5 and TRBJ1-2; a possible D gene is TRBD1 (5 bases). CDR3 sequence (DNA): TGTGCCAGCAGTTACGCGGGGGGTCACTATGGCTACACCTTC. Protein sequence: CASSYAGGHYGYTF.